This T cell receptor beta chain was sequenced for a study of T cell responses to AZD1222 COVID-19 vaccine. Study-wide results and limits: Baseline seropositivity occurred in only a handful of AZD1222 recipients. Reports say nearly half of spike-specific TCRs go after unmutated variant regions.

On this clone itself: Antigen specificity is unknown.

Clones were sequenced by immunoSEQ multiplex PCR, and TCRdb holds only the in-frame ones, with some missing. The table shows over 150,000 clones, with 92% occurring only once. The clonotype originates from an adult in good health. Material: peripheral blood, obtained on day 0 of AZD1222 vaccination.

The CDR3, as DNA: TGCGCCAGCAGTGTCGCCCTAAATAGTGGCTACACCTTC. This gives the protein CASSVALNSGYTF. The genes are TRBV10-2 and TRBJ1-2; the D is unclear. The CDR3 spans 13 residues. V dropped 4 bases and J dropped 7 bases, with 13 bases sitting between them. Germline V gene sequence: CDR1 WSHSY, CDR2 SAAADI.